These T cell receptor beta chains were read from a single sample in a study of blood T cells in healthy people across ages. TCRdb recomputed calls from the 5' RACE reads with MiXCR, one row per CDR3 protein. The sample includes around 970,000 distinct CDR3 sequences, about 53% of them seen just once. Input material: blood. Every receptor here comes from a woman aged 55-70 years in good health. Both conserved end residues are part of each CDR3. The D gene is left open where the match is weak. Clone size, where shown, is once, few, many, or a class for clones that have expanded.

V gene: TRBV3-1; D gene: TRBD1; clone size: few; J gene: TRBJ1-2; CDR3 length: 14; CDR3 DNA: TGTGCCAGCAGCCGTACAGGGGAAAGAGATGGCTACACCTTC; CDR3 protein: CASSRTGERDGYTF
V gene: TRBV7-3; D gene: NA; clone size: NA; J gene: TRBJ2-1; CDR3 length: 15; CDR3 DNA: TGTGCCAGCAGCTTAACTGAGACTGCATACAATGAGCAGTTCTTC; CDR3 protein: CASSLTETAYNEQFF
V gene: TRBV20-1; D gene: NA; clone size: NA; J gene: TRBJ1-1; CDR3 length: 12; CDR3 DNA: TGCAGTGCTCCAAACCCGAGCACTGAAGCTTTCTTT; CDR3 protein: CSAPNPSTEAFF
V gene: TRBV4-2; D gene: NA; clone size: few; J gene: TRBJ2-3; CDR3 length: 16; CDR3 DNA: TGTGCCAGCAGCCAAGTGTCCGGGGACCCCACAGATACGCAGTATTTT; CDR3 protein: CASSQVSGDPTDTQYF
V gene: TRBV12-3/TRBV12-4; D gene: TRBD2; clone size: NA; J gene: TRBJ2-3; CDR3 length: 16; CDR3 DNA: TGTGCCAGCAGTCCCCTAGCGGACCAGAGGGTGGATACGCAGTATTTT; CDR3 protein: CASSPLADQRVDTQYF
V gene: TRBV25-1; D gene: TRBD2; clone size: few; J gene: TRBJ2-3; CDR3 length: 16; CDR3 DNA: TGTGCCAGCATCGGTGAGGTGCGGGGGAGCACAGATACGCAGTATTTT; CDR3 protein: CASIGEVRGSTDTQYF
V gene: TRBV24-1; D gene: NA; clone size: once; J gene: TRBJ2-7; CDR3 length: 13; CDR3 DNA: TGTGCCACCGGTGATCAAAGATACTACGAGCAGTACTTC; CDR3 protein: CATGDQRYYEQYF
V gene: TRBV28; D gene: NA; clone size: NA; J gene: TRBJ1-2; CDR3 length: 15; CDR3 DNA: TGTGCCAGCTATGGTGCAGCCTTACTAAACTATGGCTACACCTTC; CDR3 protein: CASYGAALLNYGYTF
V gene: TRBV30; D gene: TRBD1; clone size: NA; J gene: TRBJ1-5; CDR3 length: 15; CDR3 DNA: TGTGCCTGGAGTCCTAGGACAGGGACCCATCAGCCCCAGCATTTT; CDR3 protein: CAWSPRTGTHQPQHF
V gene: TRBV30; D gene: NA; clone size: NA; J gene: TRBJ2-3; CDR3 length: 14; CDR3 DNA: TGTGCCTGGAGTCCCGGGCTTGGCACAGATACGCAGTATTTT; CDR3 protein: CAWSPGLGTDTQYF
V gene: TRBV29-1; D gene: NA; clone size: once; J gene: TRBJ2-1; CDR3 length: 13; CDR3 DNA: TGCAGCGTTGAGGAGTACCCAATGTACGAGCAGTTCTTC; CDR3 protein: CSVEEYPMYEQFF
V gene: TRBV6-5; D gene: NA; clone size: NA; J gene: TRBJ1-1; CDR3 length: 14; CDR3 DNA: TGTGCCAGCAGTTACACCCAGGGTCTCGCTGAAGCTTTCTTT; CDR3 protein: CASSYTQGLAEAFF
V gene: TRBV5-4; D gene: NA; clone size: NA; J gene: TRBJ1-4; CDR3 length: 16; CDR3 DNA: TGTGCCAGCAGCCCTAACGGACATGCAACTAATGAAAAACTGTTTTTT; CDR3 protein: CASSPNGHATNEKLFF
V gene: TRBV25-1; D gene: TRBD2; clone size: once; J gene: TRBJ2-1; CDR3 length: 16; CDR3 DNA: TGTGCCAGCAGTGACCCCAGCGGGAGAATCTACAATGAGCGGTTCTTC; CDR3 protein: CASSDPSGRIYNERFF
V gene: TRBV4-1; D gene: NA; clone size: NA; J gene: TRBJ1-5; CDR3 length: 16; CDR3 DNA: TGCGCCAGCAGCCCCAACTATGGCGGCAGGGCGCAGCCCCAGCATTTT; CDR3 protein: CASSPNYGGRAQPQHF
V gene: TRBV30; D gene: NA; clone size: NA; J gene: TRBJ2-7; CDR3 length: 11; CDR3 DNA: TGTGCCTGGAGTGGCAGCTCCGAGCAGTACTTC; CDR3 protein: CAWSGSSEQYF
V gene: TRBV9; D gene: NA; clone size: NA; J gene: TRBJ2-7; CDR3 length: 14; CDR3 DNA: TGTGCCAGCAGCGTAGGATCGGGAATCTACGAGCAGTACTTC; CDR3 protein: CASSVGSGIYEQYF
V gene: TRBV29-1; D gene: TRBD2; clone size: many; J gene: TRBJ2-7; CDR3 length: 11; CDR3 DNA: TGCAGCGTTGCGACTAGCTTCCAGCAGTACTTC; CDR3 protein: CSVATSFQQYF
V gene: TRBV4-1; D gene: TRBD2; clone size: NA; J gene: TRBJ2-7; CDR3 length: 15; CDR3 DNA: TGCGCCGCCGCGGGCTTTAGCGGGAAGTCCTACGAGCAGTACTTC; CDR3 protein: CAAAGFSGKSYEQYF
V gene: TRBV5-1; D gene: NA; clone size: NA; J gene: TRBJ1-2; CDR3 length: 14; CDR3 DNA: TGCGCCAGCAGCTTGGACCGTTCGCTGGGTGGCTACACCTTC; CDR3 protein: CASSLDRSLGGYTF
V gene: TRBV28; D gene: TRBD2; clone size: few; J gene: TRBJ2-7; CDR3 length: 11; CDR3 DNA: TGTGCCAGCAGGACGGGGGGGGAGCAGTACTTC; CDR3 protein: CASRTGGEQYF
V gene: TRBV27; D gene: NA; clone size: NA; J gene: TRBJ2-7; CDR3 length: 14; CDR3 DNA: TGTGCCAGCAGTCCGGGGGAGAATCCCTACGAGCAGTACTTC; CDR3 protein: CASSPGENPYEQYF
V gene: TRBV14; D gene: TRBD1; clone size: few; J gene: TRBJ2-7; CDR3 length: 16; CDR3 DNA: TGTGCCAGCAGCCGAGATCCGGGACAGGGGTTCTACGAGCAGTACTTC; CDR3 protein: CASSRDPGQGFYEQYF
V gene: TRBV29-1; D gene: NA; clone size: once; J gene: TRBJ2-7; CDR3 length: 13; CDR3 DNA: TGCAGCGTTGAAGGCGGGGGCATCTACGAGCAGTACTTC; CDR3 protein: CSVEGGGIYEQYF
V gene: TRBV2; D gene: NA; clone size: NA; J gene: TRBJ2-1; CDR3 length: 13; CDR3 DNA: TGTGCCAGCCCCAGCGTGCCCTACAATGAGCAGTTCTTC; CDR3 protein: CASPSVPYNEQFF
V gene: TRBV7-9; D gene: TRBD1; clone size: NA; J gene: TRBJ2-5; CDR3 length: 16; CDR3 DNA: TGTGCCAGCAGCTTATATGGGACAGGGGCGGGAGAGACCCAGTACTTC; CDR3 protein: CASSLYGTGAGETQYF
V gene: TRBV12-3/TRBV12-4; D gene: TRBD2; clone size: NA; J gene: TRBJ2-1; CDR3 length: 17; CDR3 DNA: TGTGCCAGCAGTTTAGCCTTAGACGGACTAGCGGGAGTAGAGCAGTTCTTC; CDR3 protein: CASSLALDGLAGVEQFF
V gene: TRBV6-6; D gene: NA; clone size: few; J gene: TRBJ2-5; CDR3 length: 13; CDR3 DNA: TGTGCCAGCACGGCTGTCACCCAAGAGACCCAGTACTTC; CDR3 protein: CASTAVTQETQYF
V gene: TRBV7-2; D gene: NA; clone size: NA; J gene: TRBJ2-7; CDR3 length: 14; CDR3 DNA: TGTGCCGGCAGAGACAGGACTAGTGGCTACGAGCAGTACTTC; CDR3 protein: CAGRDRTSGYEQYF
V gene: TRBV14; D gene: NA; clone size: NA; J gene: TRBJ2-5; CDR3 length: 13; CDR3 DNA: TGTGCCAGCAGCCAAACATTCCAAGAGACCCAGTACTTC; CDR3 protein: CASSQTFQETQYF
V gene: TRBV5-1; D gene: NA; clone size: once; J gene: TRBJ2-5; CDR3 length: 14; CDR3 DNA: TGCGCCAGCAGCGTGGCTGGAGTGCAAGAGACCCAGTACTTC; CDR3 protein: CASSVAGVQETQYF
V gene: TRBV5-5; D gene: TRBD2; clone size: few; J gene: TRBJ2-3; CDR3 length: 17; CDR3 DNA: TGTGCCAGCAGCTTGGGACTAGCGCGAGACCTCACAGATACGCAGTATTTT; CDR3 protein: CASSLGLARDLTDTQYF
V gene: TRBV2; D gene: NA; clone size: NA; J gene: TRBJ2-1; CDR3 length: 13; CDR3 DNA: TGTGCCAGCTGCAGGGAACTCGGCAATGAGCAGTTCTTC; CDR3 protein: CASCRELGNEQFF
V gene: TRBV5-1; D gene: NA; clone size: few; J gene: TRBJ1-1; CDR3 length: 13; CDR3 DNA: TGCGCCAGCAGCTGGGACGGGGGCACTGAAGCTTTCTTT; CDR3 protein: CASSWDGGTEAFF
V gene: TRBV2; D gene: TRBD1; clone size: NA; J gene: TRBJ1-1; CDR3 length: 12; CDR3 DNA: TGTGCCAGCAGGAGACAGGGCTTTGAAGCTTTCTTT; CDR3 protein: CASRRQGFEAFF
V gene: TRBV4-2; D gene: TRBD1; clone size: few; J gene: TRBJ2-5; CDR3 length: 15; CDR3 DNA: TGTGCCAGCAGCCAAGGGACAGGACTCCAAGAGACCCAGTACTTC; CDR3 protein: CASSQGTGLQETQYF
V gene: TRBV5-1; D gene: NA; clone size: NA; J gene: TRBJ1-1; CDR3 length: 15; CDR3 DNA: TGCGCCAGCAGCCCGGAGGCAGGGCGGTACACTGAAGCTTTCTTT; CDR3 protein: CASSPEAGRYTEAFF
V gene: TRBV29-1; D gene: TRBD2; clone size: few; J gene: TRBJ2-7; CDR3 length: 15; CDR3 DNA: TGCAGCGTTCTAACAACTAGCGGGAGTAGCTACGAGCAGTACTTC; CDR3 protein: CSVLTTSGSSYEQYF
V gene: TRBV20-1; D gene: NA; clone size: NA; J gene: TRBJ1-2; CDR3 length: 10; CDR3 DNA: TGCAGTGCCCCCTTTTATGGCTACACCTTC; CDR3 protein: CSAPFYGYTF
V gene: TRBV4-1; D gene: TRBD1; clone size: NA; J gene: TRBJ1-2; CDR3 length: 15; CDR3 DNA: TGCGCCAGCAGCCAAGTAGGCAGGGGGGTTCATGGCTACACCTTC; CDR3 protein: CASSQVGRGVHGYTF
V gene: TRBV13; D gene: NA; clone size: NA; J gene: TRBJ1-4; CDR3 length: 15; CDR3 DNA: TGTGCCAGCAGCTTAGGAGGGCTCAGGAATGAAAAACTGTTTTTT; CDR3 protein: CASSLGGLRNEKLFF
V gene: TRBV20-1; D gene: TRBD2; clone size: NA; J gene: TRBJ2-1; CDR3 length: 17; CDR3 DNA: TGCAGTGCTCCTCTCAGTTTACTAGCGGGAGGGCTCAATGAGCAGTTCTTC; CDR3 protein: CSAPLSLLAGGLNEQFF
V gene: TRBV2; D gene: NA; clone size: many; J gene: TRBJ2-3; CDR3 length: 17; CDR3 DNA: TGTGCCAGCAGTGAAGGGGGACGGACCTCTAGCACAGATACGCAGTATTTT; CDR3 protein: CASSEGGRTSSTDTQYF
V gene: TRBV28; D gene: TRBD1; clone size: NA; J gene: TRBJ2-3; CDR3 length: 15; CDR3 DNA: TGTGCCAGCAGCCCTCCCGACAGGGTACCAGATACGCAGTATTTT; CDR3 protein: CASSPPDRVPDTQYF
V gene: TRBV4-1; D gene: TRBD1; clone size: few; J gene: TRBJ2-7; CDR3 length: 13; CDR3 DNA: TGCGCCAGCAGCCTACAGGGGGGCATGGAGCAGTACTTC; CDR3 protein: CASSLQGGMEQYF
V gene: TRBV7-9; D gene: TRBD1; clone size: NA; J gene: TRBJ1-2; CDR3 length: 13; CDR3 DNA: TGTGCCTCAGGGGGTGGAACTAACTATGGCTACACCTTC; CDR3 protein: CASGGGTNYGYTF
V gene: TRBV20-1; D gene: NA; clone size: NA; J gene: TRBJ1-4; CDR3 length: 12; CDR3 DNA: TGCAGTGCTAGTGTCGGGGCTGAAAACCTGTTTTTT; CDR3 protein: CSASVGAENLFF
V gene: TRBV20-1; D gene: TRBD2; clone size: NA; J gene: TRBJ2-1; CDR3 length: 15; CDR3 DNA: TGCAGTGCTAGATCTAGCGGGAAGGGCTACAATGAGCAGTTCTTC; CDR3 protein: CSARSSGKGYNEQFF
V gene: TRBV24-1; D gene: TRBD2; clone size: NA; J gene: TRBJ2-3; CDR3 length: 16; CDR3 DNA: TGTGCCACCGGTGACCAAAGCGGGAGGGCCGATGATACGCAGTATTTT; CDR3 protein: CATGDQSGRADDTQYF
V gene: TRBV27; D gene: NA; clone size: NA; J gene: TRBJ1-2; CDR3 length: 14; CDR3 DNA: TGTGCCAGCAGTTTATCAGGGGGGTATGATGGCTACACCTTC; CDR3 protein: CASSLSGGYDGYTF
V gene: TRBV20-1; D gene: TRBD2; clone size: few; J gene: TRBJ2-7; CDR3 length: 14; CDR3 DNA: TGCAGTGCTAGGGGGCTAGCGGGGATCTACGAGCAGTACTTC; CDR3 protein: CSARGLAGIYEQYF
V gene: TRBV29-1; D gene: NA; clone size: NA; J gene: TRBJ1-4; CDR3 length: 14; CDR3 DNA: TGCAGCGTTGAAGGGGGACGGGAGAATGAAAAACTGTTTTTT; CDR3 protein: CSVEGGRENEKLFF
V gene: TRBV13; D gene: NA; clone size: NA; J gene: TRBJ2-7; CDR3 length: 13; CDR3 DNA: TGTGCCAGCAGCCTCACTAGCTTCAACGAGCAGTACTTC; CDR3 protein: CASSLTSFNEQYF
V gene: TRBV2; D gene: TRBD2; clone size: NA; J gene: TRBJ2-5; CDR3 length: 11; CDR3 DNA: TGTGCCAGCAGTGAACTAGCGGGCCGGTACTTC; CDR3 protein: CASSELAGRYF
V gene: TRBV20-1; D gene: TRBD2; clone size: NA; J gene: TRBJ2-1; CDR3 length: 17; CDR3 DNA: TGCAGTGCTGCTTCCGGGACTAGCGGGTACTCCTACAATGAGCAGTTCTTC; CDR3 protein: CSAASGTSGYSYNEQFF
V gene: TRBV24-1; D gene: NA; clone size: once; J gene: TRBJ2-7; CDR3 length: 13; CDR3 DNA: TGTGCCACCAGTGAAATTAACAGGGACGAGCAGTACTTC; CDR3 protein: CATSEINRDEQYF
V gene: TRBV11-2; D gene: NA; clone size: NA; J gene: TRBJ2-4; CDR3 length: 11; CDR3 DNA: TGTGCCAGCAGCTTAGGGCCAGATCGGTACTTC; CDR3 protein: CASSLGPDRYF